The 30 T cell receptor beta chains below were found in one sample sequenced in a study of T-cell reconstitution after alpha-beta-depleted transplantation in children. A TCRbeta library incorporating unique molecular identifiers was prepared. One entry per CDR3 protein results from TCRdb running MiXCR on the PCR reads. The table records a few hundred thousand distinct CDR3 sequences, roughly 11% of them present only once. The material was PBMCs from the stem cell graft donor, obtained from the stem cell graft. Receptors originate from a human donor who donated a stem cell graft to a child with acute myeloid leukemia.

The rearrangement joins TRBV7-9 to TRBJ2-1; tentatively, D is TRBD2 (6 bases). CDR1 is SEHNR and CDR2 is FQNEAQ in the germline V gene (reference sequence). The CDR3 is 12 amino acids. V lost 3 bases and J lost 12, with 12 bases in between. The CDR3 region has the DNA TGTGCCAGCAGCTTGGGACTGCCAGGGCAGTTCTTC. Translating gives CASSLGLPGQFF.

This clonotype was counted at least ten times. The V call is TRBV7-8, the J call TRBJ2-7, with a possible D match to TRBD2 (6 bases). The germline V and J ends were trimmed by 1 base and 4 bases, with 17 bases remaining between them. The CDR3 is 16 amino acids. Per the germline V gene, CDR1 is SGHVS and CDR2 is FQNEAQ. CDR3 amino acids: CASSLDPLTAGYEQYF. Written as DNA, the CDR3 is TGTGCCAGCAGCTTAGACCCGCTAACGGCGGGGTACGAGCAGTACTTC.

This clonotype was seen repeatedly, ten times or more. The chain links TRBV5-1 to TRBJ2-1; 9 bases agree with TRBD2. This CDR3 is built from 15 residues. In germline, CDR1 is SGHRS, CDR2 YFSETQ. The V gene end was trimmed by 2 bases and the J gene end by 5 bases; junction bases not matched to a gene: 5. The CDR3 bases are TGCGCCAGCAGCTTTAGCGGGGGCCCGAACAATGAGCAGTTCTTC. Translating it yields CASSFSGGPNNEQFF. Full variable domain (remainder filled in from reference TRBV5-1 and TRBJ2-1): KAGVTQTPRYLIKTRGQQVTLSCSPISGHRSVSWYQQTPGQGLQFLFEYFSETQRNKGNFPGRFSGRQFSNSRSEMNVSTLELGDSALYLCASSFSGGPNNEQFFGPGTRLTVL.

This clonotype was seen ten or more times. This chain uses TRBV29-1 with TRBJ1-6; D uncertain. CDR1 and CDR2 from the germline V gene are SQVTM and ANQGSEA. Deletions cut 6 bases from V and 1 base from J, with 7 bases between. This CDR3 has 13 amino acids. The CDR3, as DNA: TGCAGCGTCCTCGATTCCTATAATTCACCCCTCCACTTT. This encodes CSVLDSYNSPLHF. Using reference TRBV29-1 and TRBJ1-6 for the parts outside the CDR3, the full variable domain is SAVISQKPSRDICQRGTSLTIQCQVDSQVTMMFWYRQQPGQSLTLIATANQGSEATYESGFVIDKFPISRPNLTFSTLTVSNMSPEDSSIYLCSVLDSYNSPLHFGNGTRLTVT.

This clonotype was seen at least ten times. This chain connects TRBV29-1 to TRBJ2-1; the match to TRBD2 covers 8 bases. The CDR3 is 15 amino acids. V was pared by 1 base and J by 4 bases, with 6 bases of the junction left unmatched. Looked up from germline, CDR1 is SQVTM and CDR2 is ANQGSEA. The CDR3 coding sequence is TGCAGCGTTGAAGGGGCGGGAGGAAGTTACAATGAGCAGTTCTTC. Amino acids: CSVEGAGGSYNEQFF.

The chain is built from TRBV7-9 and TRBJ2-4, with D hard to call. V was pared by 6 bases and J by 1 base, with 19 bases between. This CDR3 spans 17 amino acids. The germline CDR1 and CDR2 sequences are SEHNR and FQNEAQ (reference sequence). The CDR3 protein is CASSLKADGRAKNIQYF. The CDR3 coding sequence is TGTGCCAGCAGTCTGAAAGCAGACGGAAGGGCCAAAAACATTCAGTACTTC.

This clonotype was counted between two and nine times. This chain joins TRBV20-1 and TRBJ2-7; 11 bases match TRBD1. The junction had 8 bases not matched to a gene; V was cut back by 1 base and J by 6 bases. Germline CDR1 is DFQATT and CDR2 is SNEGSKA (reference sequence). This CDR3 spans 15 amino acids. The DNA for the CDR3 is TGCAGTGCTAGAGTTCGGGGACAGGGGGTGGTCGAGCAGTACTTC. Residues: CSARVRGQGVVEQYF.

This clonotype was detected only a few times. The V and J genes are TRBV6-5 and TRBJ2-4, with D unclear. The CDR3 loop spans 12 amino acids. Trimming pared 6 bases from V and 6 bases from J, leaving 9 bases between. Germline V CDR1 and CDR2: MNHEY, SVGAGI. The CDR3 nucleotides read TGTGCCAGCAGATCAAGGGTAAACATTCAGTACTTC. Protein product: CASRSRVNIQYF.

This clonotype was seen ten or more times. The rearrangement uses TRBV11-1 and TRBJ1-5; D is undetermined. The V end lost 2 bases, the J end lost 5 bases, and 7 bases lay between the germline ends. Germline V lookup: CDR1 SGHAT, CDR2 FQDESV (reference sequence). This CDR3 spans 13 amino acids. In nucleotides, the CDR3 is TGTGCCAGCAGCTTAACGCAGGATCAGCCCCAGCATTTT. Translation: CASSLTQDQPQHF.

The CDR3 loop is CASSPGTAGGYGYTF. CDR3 coding DNA: TGTGCCAGCAGTCCCGGGACAGCCGGGGGCTATGGCTACACCTTC. The gene calls are TRBV12-3 or TRBV12-4 and TRBJ1-2, with 7 bases fitting TRBD1. The trim removed 5 bases at V and 4 bases at J, leaving 10 bases unmatched. CDR3 size: 15 residues.

CDR3 nucleotides: TGTGCCAGTAAGGGTGGGGCGGTCGGCACTGAAGCTTTCTTT. It specifies CASKGGAVGTEAFF. The V call is TRBV7-2, the J call TRBJ1-1; tentative D call: TRBD1 (5 bases). The CDR3 runs to 14 residues. Between the trimmed V and J ends, which lost 9 bases and 4 bases, there was a span of 18 bases. CDR1 and CDR2 (germline): SGHTA, FQGNSA.

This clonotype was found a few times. The CDR3 bases are TGTGCCAGCAGTTCCCTTGGAGCAGGAGGCCTAAGCACAGATACGCAGTATTTT. This gives the protein CASSSLGAGGLSTDTQYF. The chain recombines TRBV6-5 with TRBJ2-3; D may be TRBD2 (5 bases). This CDR3 has 18 residues. Germline CDR1 reads MNHEY; CDR2 reads SVGAGI. With 4 bases removed from V and 0 bases from J, the gap between germline ends came to 20 bases.

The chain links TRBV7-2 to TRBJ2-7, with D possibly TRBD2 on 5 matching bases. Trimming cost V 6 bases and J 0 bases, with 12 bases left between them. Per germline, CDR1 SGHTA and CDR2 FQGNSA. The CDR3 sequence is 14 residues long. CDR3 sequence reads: CASSQDYSSYEQYF. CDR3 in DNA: TGTGCCAGCAGTCAAGACTACAGCTCCTACGAGCAGTACTTC.

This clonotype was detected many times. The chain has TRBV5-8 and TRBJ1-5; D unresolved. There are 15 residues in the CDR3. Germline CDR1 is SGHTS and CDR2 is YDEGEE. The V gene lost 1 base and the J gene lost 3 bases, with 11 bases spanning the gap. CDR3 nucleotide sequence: TGTGCCAGCAGCTTGCAAAAGGGAATCAATCAGCCCCAGCATTTT. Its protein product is CASSLQKGINQPQHF.

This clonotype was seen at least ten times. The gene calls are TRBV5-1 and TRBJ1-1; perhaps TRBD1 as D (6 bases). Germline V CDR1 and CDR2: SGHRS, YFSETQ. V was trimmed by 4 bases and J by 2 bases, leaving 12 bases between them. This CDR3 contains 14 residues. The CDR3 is CASSQDRRNTEAFF. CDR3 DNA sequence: TGCGCCAGCAGCCAGGACAGAAGAAACACTGAAGCTTTCTTT.

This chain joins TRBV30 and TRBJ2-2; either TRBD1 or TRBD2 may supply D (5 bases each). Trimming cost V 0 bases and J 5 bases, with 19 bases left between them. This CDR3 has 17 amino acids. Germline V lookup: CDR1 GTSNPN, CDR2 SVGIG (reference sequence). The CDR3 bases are TGTGCCTGGAGTGTACAGGAAGGGTATTCGGGGACCGGGGAGCTGTTTTTT. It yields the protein CAWSVQEGYSGTGELFF.

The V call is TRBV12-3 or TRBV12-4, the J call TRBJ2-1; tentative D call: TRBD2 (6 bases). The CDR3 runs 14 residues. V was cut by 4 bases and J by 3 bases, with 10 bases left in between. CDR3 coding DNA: TGTGCCAGCAGTTCGACTAGTGGCTACAATGAGCAGTTCTTC. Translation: CASSSTSGYNEQFF.

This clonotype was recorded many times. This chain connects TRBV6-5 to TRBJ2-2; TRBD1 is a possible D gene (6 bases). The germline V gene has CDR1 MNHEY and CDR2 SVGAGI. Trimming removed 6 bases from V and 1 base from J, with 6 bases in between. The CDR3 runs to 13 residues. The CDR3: CASRQGNTGELFF. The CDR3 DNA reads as TGTGCCAGCAGACAGGGGAACACCGGGGAGCTGTTTTTT.

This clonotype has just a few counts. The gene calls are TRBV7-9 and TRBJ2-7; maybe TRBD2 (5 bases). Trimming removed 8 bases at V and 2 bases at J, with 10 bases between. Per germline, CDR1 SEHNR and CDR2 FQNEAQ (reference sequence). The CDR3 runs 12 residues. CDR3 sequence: CASGSEPYEQYF. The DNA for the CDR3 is TGTGCCAGCGGGAGTGAGCCCTACGAGCAGTACTTC. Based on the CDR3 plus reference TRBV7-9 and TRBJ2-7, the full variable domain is DTGVSQNPRHKITKRGQNVTFRCDPISEHNRLYWYRQTLGQGPEFLTYFQNEAQLEKSRLLSDRFSAERPKGSFSTLEIQRTEQGDSAMYLCASGSEPYEQYFGPGTRLTVT.

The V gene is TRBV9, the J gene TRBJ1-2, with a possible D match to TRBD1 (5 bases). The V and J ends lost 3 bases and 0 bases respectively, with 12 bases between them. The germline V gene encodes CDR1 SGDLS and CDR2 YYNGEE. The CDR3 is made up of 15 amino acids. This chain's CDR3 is CASSEGPISNYGYTF. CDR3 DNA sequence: TGTGCCAGCAGCGAGGGACCGATATCTAACTATGGCTACACCTTC.

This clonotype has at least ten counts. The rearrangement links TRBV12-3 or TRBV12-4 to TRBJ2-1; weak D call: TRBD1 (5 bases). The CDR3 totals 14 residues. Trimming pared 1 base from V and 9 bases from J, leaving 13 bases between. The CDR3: CASSLVVGPGEQFF. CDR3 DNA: TGTGCCAGCAGTTTAGTGGTGGGGCCGGGTGAGCAGTTCTTC.

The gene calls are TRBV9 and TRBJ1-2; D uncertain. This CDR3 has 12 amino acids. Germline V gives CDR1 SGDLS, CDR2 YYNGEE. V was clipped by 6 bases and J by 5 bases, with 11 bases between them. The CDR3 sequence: CASTLEGYGYTF. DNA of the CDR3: TGTGCCAGCACGTTGGAAGGGTATGGCTACACCTTC.

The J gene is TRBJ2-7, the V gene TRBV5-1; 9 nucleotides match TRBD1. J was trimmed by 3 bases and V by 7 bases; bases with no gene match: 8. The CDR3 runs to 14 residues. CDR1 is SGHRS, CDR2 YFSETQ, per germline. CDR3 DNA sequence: TGCGCCAGCGCCCCCGGGACAGGGAACTACGAGCAGTACTTC. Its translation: CASAPGTGNYEQYF.

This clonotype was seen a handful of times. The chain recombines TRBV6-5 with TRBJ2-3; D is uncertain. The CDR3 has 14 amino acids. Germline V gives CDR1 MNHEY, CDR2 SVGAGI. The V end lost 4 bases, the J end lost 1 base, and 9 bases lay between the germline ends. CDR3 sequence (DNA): TGTGCCAGCAGTTCCCAGACCCGCACAGATACGCAGTATTTT. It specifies CASSSQTRTDTQYF.

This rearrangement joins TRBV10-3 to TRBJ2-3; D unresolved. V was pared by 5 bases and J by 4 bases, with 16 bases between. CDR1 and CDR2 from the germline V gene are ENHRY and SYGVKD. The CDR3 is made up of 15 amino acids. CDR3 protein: CAISPSQAPADTQYF. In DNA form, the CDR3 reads TGTGCCATCAGTCCCAGCCAGGCCCCGGCAGATACGCAGTATTTT.

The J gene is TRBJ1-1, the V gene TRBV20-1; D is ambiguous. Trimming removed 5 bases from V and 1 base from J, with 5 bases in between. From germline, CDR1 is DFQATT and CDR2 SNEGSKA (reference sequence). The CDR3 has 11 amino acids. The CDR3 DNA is TGCAGTGCTCCAGAGAACACTGAAGCTTTCTTT. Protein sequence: CSAPENTEAFF.

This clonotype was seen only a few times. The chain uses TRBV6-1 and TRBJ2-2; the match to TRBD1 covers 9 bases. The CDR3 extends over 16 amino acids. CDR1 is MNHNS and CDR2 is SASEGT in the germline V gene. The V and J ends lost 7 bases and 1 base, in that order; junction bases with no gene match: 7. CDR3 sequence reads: CASITGGAENTGELFF. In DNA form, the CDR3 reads TGTGCCAGCATAACAGGGGGCGCTGAGAACACCGGGGAGCTGTTTTTT.

The CDR3 nucleotides are TGCAGTGCTAGCCGAGACTCCGACACCGGGGAGCTGTTTTTT. It encodes CSASRDSDTGELFF. The chain is built from TRBV20-1 and TRBJ2-2; D ambiguous. The germline V gene has CDR1 DFQATT and CDR2 SNEGSKA (reference sequence). V lost 3 bases, J lost 3 bases, and 11 bases lay in between. The CDR3 is 14 amino acids.

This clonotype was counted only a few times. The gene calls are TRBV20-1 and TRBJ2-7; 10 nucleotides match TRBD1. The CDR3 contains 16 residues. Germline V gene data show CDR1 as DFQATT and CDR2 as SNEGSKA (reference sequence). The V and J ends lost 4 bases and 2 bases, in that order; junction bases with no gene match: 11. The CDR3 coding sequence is TGCAGTGCTATGACACCGGGACAGGGGTCACCCTACGAGCAGTACTTC. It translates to CSAMTPGQGSPYEQYF.

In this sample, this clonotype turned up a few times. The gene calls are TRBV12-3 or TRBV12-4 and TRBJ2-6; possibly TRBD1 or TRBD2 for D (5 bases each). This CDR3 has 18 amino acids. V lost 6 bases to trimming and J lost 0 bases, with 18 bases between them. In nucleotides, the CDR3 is TGTGCCAGCAGACTGGGACGGATCCTTAGCTCTGGGGCCAACGTCCTGACTTTC. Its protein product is CASRLGRILSSGANVLTF.